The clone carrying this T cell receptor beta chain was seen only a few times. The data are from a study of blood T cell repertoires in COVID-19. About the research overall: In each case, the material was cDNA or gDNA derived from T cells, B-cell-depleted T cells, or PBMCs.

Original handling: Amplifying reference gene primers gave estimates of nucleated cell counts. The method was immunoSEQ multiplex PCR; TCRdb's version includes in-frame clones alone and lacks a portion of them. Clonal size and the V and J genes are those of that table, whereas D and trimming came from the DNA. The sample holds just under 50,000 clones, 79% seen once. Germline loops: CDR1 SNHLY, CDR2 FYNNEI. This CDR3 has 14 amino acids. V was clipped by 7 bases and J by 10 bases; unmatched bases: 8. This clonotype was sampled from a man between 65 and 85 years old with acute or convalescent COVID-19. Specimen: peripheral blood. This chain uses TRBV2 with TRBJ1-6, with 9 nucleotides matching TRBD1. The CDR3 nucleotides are TGTGCCAGCACCCCGGGACAGGGCAAATCACCCCTCCACTTT. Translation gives CASTPGQGKSPLHF.